The subject of this entry is one TCR beta chain. These data are taken from a study of long-term antiretroviral therapy in people with HIV. Roughly 0.95-11 million cryopreserved PBMC were held in samples before DNA extraction. Sequencing relied on immunoSEQ assay v3.0, run at survey level. Assay: immunoSEQ multiplex PCR; the TCRdb copy retains only in-frame clones and omits some. The sample lists fewer than 45,000 clones; approximately 85% were seen once. The CDR3 has 12 amino acids. V shed 8 bases and J shed 1 base, with 12 bases lying between them. CDR1 and CDR2 (germline): SQVTM, ANQGSEA. The sequence was collected from a man aged 18 to 29 with HIV. The chain combines TRBV29-1 with TRBJ2-7; D is uncertain. Sequencing was performed on unsorted PBMCs, taken 0.3 years after starting antiretroviral therapy. The CDR3 DNA follows: TGCAGCCTGGGCACGGGTTCCTACGAGCAGTACTTC. Protein sequence: CSLGTGSYEQYF.